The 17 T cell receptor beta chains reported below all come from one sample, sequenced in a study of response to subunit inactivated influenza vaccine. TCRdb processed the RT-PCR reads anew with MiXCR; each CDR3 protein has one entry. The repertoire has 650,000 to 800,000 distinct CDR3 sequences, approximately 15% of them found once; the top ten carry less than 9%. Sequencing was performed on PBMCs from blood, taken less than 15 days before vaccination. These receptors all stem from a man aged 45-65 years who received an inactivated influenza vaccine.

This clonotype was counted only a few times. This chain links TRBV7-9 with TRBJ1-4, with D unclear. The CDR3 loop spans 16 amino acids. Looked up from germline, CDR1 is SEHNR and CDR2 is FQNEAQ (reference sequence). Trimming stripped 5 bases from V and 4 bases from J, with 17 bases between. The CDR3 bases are TGTGCCAGCAGCCTCCACGGCGGCGAAGATAATGAAAAACTGTTTTTT. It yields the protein CASSLHGGEDNEKLFF.

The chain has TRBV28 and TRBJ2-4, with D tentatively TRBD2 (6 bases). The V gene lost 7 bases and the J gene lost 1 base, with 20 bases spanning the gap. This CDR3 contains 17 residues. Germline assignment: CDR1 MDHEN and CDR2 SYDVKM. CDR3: CASIPGWGVRAKNIQYF. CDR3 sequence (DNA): TGTGCCAGCATCCCGGGGTGGGGGGTTCGGGCCAAAAACATTCAGTACTTC.

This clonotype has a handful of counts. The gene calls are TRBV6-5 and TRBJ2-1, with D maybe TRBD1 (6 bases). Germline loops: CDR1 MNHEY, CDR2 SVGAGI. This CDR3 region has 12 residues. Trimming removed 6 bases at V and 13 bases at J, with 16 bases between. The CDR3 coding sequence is TGTGCCAGCAGCCCCTCCCAGGACAGCCAGTTCTTC. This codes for CASSPSQDSQFF.

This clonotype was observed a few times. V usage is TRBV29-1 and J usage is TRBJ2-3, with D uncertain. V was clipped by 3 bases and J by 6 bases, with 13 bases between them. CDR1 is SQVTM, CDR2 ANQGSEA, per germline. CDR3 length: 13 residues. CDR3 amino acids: CSVDLGLGDTQYF. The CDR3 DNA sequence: TGCAGCGTTGACCTAGGGCTGGGCGATACGCAGTATTTT.

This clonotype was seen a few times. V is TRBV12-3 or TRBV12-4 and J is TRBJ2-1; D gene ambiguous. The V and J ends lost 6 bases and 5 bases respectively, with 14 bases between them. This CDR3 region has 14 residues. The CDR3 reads CASSIRAPNNEQFF. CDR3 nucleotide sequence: TGTGCCAGCAGCATCCGGGCCCCAAACAATGAGCAGTTCTTC.

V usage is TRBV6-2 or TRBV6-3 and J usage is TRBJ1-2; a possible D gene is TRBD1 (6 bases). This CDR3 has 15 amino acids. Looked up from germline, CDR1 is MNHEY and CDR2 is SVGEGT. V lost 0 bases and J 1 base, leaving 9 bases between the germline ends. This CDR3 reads CASSYSRTVNYGYTF. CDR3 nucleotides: TGTGCCAGCAGTTACTCGCGGACAGTTAACTATGGCTACACCTTC.

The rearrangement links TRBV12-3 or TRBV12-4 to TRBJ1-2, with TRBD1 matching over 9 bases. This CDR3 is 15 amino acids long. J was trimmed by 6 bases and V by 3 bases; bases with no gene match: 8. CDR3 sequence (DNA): TGTGCCAGCAGTTTCTCCGGGACAGGGACGAATGGCTACACCTTC. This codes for CASSFSGTGTNGYTF.

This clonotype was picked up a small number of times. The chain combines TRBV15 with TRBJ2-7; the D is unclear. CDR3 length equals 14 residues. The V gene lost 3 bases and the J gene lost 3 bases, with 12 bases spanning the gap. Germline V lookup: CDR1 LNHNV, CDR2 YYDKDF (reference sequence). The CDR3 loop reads CATSRGIRDYEQYF. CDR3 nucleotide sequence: TGTGCCACCAGCAGGGGCATCAGAGACTACGAGCAGTACTTC.

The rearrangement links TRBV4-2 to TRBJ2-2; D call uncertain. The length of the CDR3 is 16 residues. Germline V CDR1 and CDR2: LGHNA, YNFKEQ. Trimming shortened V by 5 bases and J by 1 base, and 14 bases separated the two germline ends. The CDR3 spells CASSYLTNLNTGELFF. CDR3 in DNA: TGTGCCAGCAGCTATCTTACCAATCTGAACACCGGGGAGCTGTTTTTT.

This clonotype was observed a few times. CDR3 protein: CASRKEGTEAFF. The CDR3 DNA reads as TGTGCCAGCAGGAAAGAAGGCACTGAAGCTTTCTTT. The chain is built from TRBV7-9 and TRBJ1-1, with D unresolved. This CDR3 comprises 12 residues. Looked up from germline, CDR1 is SEHNR and CDR2 is FQNEAQ (reference sequence). V was cut by 6 bases and J by 4 bases, with 9 bases left in between.

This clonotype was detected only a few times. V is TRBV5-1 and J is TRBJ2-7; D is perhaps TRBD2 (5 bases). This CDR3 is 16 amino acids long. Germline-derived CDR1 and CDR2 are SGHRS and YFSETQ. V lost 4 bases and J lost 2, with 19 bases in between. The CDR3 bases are TGCGCCAGCAGCCCGGGAATGACAACGGGTCCCTACGAGCAGTACTTC. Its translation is CASSPGMTTGPYEQYF.

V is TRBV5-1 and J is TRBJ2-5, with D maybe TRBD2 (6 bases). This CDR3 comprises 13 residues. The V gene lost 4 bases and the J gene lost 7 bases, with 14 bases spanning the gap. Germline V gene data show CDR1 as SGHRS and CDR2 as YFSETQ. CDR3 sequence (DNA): TGCGCCAGCAGCCTGGACTACGAACTGACCCAGTACTTC. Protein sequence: CASSLDYELTQYF.

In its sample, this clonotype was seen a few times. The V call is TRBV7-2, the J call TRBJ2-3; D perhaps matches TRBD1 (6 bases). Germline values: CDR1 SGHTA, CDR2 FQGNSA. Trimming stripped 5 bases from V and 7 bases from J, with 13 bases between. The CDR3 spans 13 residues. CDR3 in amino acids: CASSPGTKNTQYF. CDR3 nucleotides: TGTGCCAGCAGCCCTGGGACAAAAAATACGCAGTATTTT.

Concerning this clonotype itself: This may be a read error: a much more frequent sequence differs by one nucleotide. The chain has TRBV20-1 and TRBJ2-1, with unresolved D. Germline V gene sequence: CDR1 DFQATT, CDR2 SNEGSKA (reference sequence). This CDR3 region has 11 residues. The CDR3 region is CSADFYNEQLF. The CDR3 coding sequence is TGCAGTGCCGACTTTTACAATGAGCAGCTCTTC.

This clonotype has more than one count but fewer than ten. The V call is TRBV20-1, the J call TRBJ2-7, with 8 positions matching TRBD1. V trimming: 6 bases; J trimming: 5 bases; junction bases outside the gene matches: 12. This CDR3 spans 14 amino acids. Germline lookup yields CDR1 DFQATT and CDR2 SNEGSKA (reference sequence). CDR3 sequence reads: CSANPAPGGNEQYF. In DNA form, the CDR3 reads TGCAGTGCAAATCCCGCCCCAGGGGGCAACGAGCAGTACTTC.

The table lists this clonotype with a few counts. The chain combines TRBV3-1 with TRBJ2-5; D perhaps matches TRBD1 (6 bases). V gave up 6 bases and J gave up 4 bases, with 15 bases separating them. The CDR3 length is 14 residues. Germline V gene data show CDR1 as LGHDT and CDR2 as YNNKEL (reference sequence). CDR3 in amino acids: CASRIHQGSETQYF. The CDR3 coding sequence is TGTGCCAGCAGGATTCATCAGGGGTCAGAGACCCAGTACTTC.

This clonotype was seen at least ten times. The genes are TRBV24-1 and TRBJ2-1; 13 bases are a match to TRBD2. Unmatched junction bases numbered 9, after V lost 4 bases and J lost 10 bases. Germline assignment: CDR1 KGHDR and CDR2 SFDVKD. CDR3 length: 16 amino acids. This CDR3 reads CATSDPGLAGSPEQFF. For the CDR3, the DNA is TGTGCCACCAGTGACCCGGGACTAGCGGGGTCACCCGAGCAGTTCTTC.